This is a list of T cell receptor beta chains from one sample in a study of blood T cell repertoires in COVID-19. Produced via immunoSEQ multiplex PCR; TCRdb's table is partial and in-frame only. The sample carries roughly 250,000 clones, around four fifths recorded once. The specimen sequenced was peripheral blood. The receptors derive from a woman aged 55-70 years with active or convalescent COVID-19. The CDR3 runs from the conserved cysteine through the conserved F or W. A D gene is named only where the DNA matches it firmly. Where a row states a size, it is once, few, many or the class of an expanded clone; other rows omit it.

>-|TRBJ2-1|-|TRBV5-1
TGCGCCAGCAGCTCCCTGCGGGGCTCCTACAATGAGCAGTTCTTC
CASSSLRGSYNEQFF
>-|TRBJ1-6|TRBD1|TRBV6-5
TGTGCCAGCCAAAAACAGGGGGCGAACTCACCCCTCCACTTT
CASQKQGANSPLHF
>-|TRBJ1-6|TRBD1|TRBV4-1
TGCGCCAGCAGCCAGACTAGGGGGGGACAGGGAGGTCCCCTCCACTTT
CASSQTRGGQGGPLHF
>-|TRBJ2-3|-|TRBV7-9
TGTGCCAGCAGCTTATGGCGCGACCCGAGCGCAGATACGCAGTATTTT
CASSLWRDPSADTQYF
>-|TRBJ1-5|-|TRBV5-6
TGTGCCAGCAGCCGGGGGGGTAATCAGCCCCAGCATTTT
CASSRGGNQPQHF
>-|TRBJ1-1|TRBD1|TRBV4-1
TGCGCCAGCAGCCAGAACAGGGGGCAGTCTGAAGCTTTCTTT
CASSQNRGQSEAFF
>once|TRBJ1-2|-|TRBV28
TGTGCCAGCAGCACCCAGGGCGCCCTCAATGGCTACACCTTC
CASSTQGALNGYTF
>-|TRBJ2-1|-|TRBV15
TGTGCCACCAGCAGAGAGTGGCCGGGGAGCTCCTACAATGAGCAGTTCTTC
CATSREWPGSSYNEQFF
>-|TRBJ1-5|-|TRBV24-1
TGTGCCACCAGTGACGGAGGAGGGCGGACTCAGCCCCAGCATTTT
CATSDGGGRTQPQHF
>-|TRBJ2-1|TRBD2|TRBV5-1
TGCGCCAGCAGCTCCACCCGCGGGGGGTACAATGAGCAGTTCTTC
CASSSTRGGYNEQFF
>-|TRBJ1-3|TRBD1|TRBV30
TGTGCCTGGGGACAGGGGGCAGGAGGAAACACCATATATTTT
CAWGQGAGGNTIYF
>-|TRBJ1-2|-|TRBV11-2
TGTGCCAGCAGCTCTCTCTTCGTCTCGGGTAGCGGTGGCTACACCTTC
CASSSLFVSGSGGYTF
>-|TRBJ1-5|-|TRBV12-3/TRBV12-4
TGTGCCAGCACCTTTAGCAATCAGCCCCAGCATTTT
CASTFSNQPQHF
>-|TRBJ2-7|TRBD2|TRBV30
TGTGCCTGGAGTGTCGGAGCGGGGTTCTACGAGCAGTACTTC
CAWSVGAGFYEQYF
>-|TRBJ2-3|-|TRBV7-9
TGTGCCAGCAGCTTACAATTTGGTAGTAATACGCAGTATTTT
CASSLQFGSNTQYF